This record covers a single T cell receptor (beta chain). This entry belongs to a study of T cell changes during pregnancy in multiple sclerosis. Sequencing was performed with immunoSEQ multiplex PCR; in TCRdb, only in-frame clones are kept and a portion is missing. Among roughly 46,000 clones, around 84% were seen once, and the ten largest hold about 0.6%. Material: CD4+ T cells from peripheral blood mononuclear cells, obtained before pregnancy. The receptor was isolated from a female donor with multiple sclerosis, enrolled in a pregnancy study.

CDR3: CASSPGTIQETQYF. DNA of the CDR3: TGTGCCAGCAGCCCAGGGACTATCCAAGAGACCCAGTACTTC. The chain is built from TRBV9 and TRBJ2-5; TRBD2 matches at 7 bases. Unmatched junction bases numbered 4, after V lost 4 bases and J lost 1 base. Germline loops: CDR1 SGDLS, CDR2 YYNGEE. The CDR3 runs 14 residues.